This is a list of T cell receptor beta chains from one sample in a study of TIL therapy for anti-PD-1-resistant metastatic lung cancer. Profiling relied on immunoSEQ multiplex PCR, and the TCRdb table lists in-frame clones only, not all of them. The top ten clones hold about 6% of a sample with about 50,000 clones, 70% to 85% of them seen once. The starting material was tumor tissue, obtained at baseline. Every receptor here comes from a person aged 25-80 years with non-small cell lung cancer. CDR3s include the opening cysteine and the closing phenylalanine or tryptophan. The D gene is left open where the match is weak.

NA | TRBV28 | CASTEGGPGQDKLFF
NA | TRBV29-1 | CSVVLRISSYEQYF
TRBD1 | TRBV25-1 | CATWTGASNQPQHF
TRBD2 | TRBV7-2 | CAVDLVGGRTDTQYF
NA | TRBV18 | CASSPWSRPYEQYF
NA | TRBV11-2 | CASSLGGKLTDTQYF
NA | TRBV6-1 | CASSVTGQYGYTF
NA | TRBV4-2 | CASSPSTGVSTEAFF
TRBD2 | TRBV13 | CASSLSGGLAGGDTQYF
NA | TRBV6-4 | CASKGGGRGNQPQHF
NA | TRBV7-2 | CASSRDTGYGYTF
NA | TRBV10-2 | CASSGRHLDGYTF
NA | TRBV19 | CASSLQVRDGYTF
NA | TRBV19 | CASSIGAAGEAFF
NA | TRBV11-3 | CASGWDPTGEQYF
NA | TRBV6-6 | CANPTGGYEQYF
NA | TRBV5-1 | CASRDTNTEAFF
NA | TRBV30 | CAWSVEGNQPQHF
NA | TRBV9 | CASSVEASAYEQYF
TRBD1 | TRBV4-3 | CASSQARGLNTEAFF
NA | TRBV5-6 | CASSLYGIDEQFF
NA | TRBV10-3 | CASTSPTDTQYF
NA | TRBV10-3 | CAISEQNQETQYF
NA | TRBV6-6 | CATNPVQSSYEQYF
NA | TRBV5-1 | CASSLVGTTDTQYF
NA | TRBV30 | CAWRGYHGYTF
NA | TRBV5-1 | CASSLVGFGETQYF
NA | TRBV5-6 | CASRTRGKETQYF
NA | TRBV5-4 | CASSPGLETQYF
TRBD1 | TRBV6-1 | CASSEQGAGNIQYF
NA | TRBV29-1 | CSVGEGSQPQHF
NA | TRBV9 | CASRTEGLGGNTIYF
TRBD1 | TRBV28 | CASRQSGTGVNRGIF
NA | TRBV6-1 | CASRGDFGGSNEQFF
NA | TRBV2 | CASRDSGTNQPQHF
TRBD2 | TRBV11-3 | CASSRTWRGSRDEQFF
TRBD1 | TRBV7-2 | CASSRPGQAGNEQFF
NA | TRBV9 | CASSVSGMNTEAFF
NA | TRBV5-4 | CASSSIEQGNEAFF
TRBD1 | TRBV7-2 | CASSPDRGLQGYTF
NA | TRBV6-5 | CASSLNRAVGNTIYF
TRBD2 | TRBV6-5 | CASSYRPLAVNEQFF
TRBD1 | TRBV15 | CATSRGTGGAFSVAGELFF
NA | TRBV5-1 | CAARPVSGSETQYF
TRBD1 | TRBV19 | CASSPRQGANYGYTF
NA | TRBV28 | CASRAGQVNYGYTF
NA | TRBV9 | CASRDPGTGNTIYF